Presented here are 11 T cell receptor beta chains from one specimen sequenced in a study of cytomegalovirus exposure and HLA in healthy donors (dated by TCRdb to 2015 to 2018). Receptor amplification or capture employed the immunoSEQ multiplex PCR assay. TCRdb took over this immuneACCESS table, retaining in-frame rearrangements with V and J assigned. Such tables are incomplete; in checked studies, under half of the missing clones stem from an unresolved V gene, and the remainder is unexplained. Across this sample there are fewer than 200,000 clones, with about nine tenths seen only once. In total, the top ten clones hold more than 3.5% of the sample. The sample consisted of PBMCs. The receptor set was obtained from a man aged 18 to 35 in good health and CMV-seropositive.

The V call is TRBV9, the J call TRBJ2-1, with 12 positions matching TRBD2. V dropped 0 bases and J dropped 8; count of bases not matched to a gene: 6. The CDR3 loop spans 16 amino acids. Germline CDR1 reads SGDLS; CDR2 reads YYNGEE. This CDR3 is CASSVVPTSGSYEQFF. CDR3 DNA sequence: TGTGCCAGCAGCGTAGTACCGACTAGCGGGAGCTATGAGCAGTTCTTC.

The chain employs TRBV19 and TRBJ2-7; TRBD1 aligns across 9 bases. CDR1 and CDR2 (germline): LNHDA, SQIVND (reference sequence). V dropped 6 bases and J dropped 3; count of bases not matched to a gene: 9. The CDR3 consists of 15 residues. CDR3 nucleotides: TGTGCCAGTAGCCCTGGGACAGGGAGTCACTACGAGCAGTACTTC. This encodes CASSPGTGSHYEQYF.

V and J are TRBV19 and TRBJ2-3; possibly TRBD1 for D (5 bases). The germline gives CDR1 LNHDA, CDR2 SQIVND (reference sequence). The CDR3 is 13 amino acids. Trimming removed 8 bases from V and 2 bases from J, with 11 bases in between. The CDR3 bases are TGTGCCAGTGGCCAAGGGGCCACAGATACGCAGTATTTT. The encoded protein is CASGQGATDTQYF.

V and J are TRBV11-2 and TRBJ2-7, with 12 bases identical to TRBD1. The CDR3 runs 15 residues. Losses at the gene ends were 3 bases for V and 5 bases for J; bases not matched to a gene: 5. CDR1 is SGHAT and CDR2 is FQNNGV in the germline V gene. CDR3 region: CASSLVGTGGDEQYF. CDR3 DNA sequence: TGTGCCAGCAGCTTGGTAGGGACAGGGGGCGACGAGCAGTACTTC.

The V and J genes are TRBV9 and TRBJ2-3, with 7 bases fitting TRBD1. With V trimmed by 4 bases and J by 3 bases, 14 bases remained unmatched. This CDR3 spans 17 amino acids. Germline lookup yields CDR1 SGDLS and CDR2 YYNGEE. CDR3 amino acids: CASSNLQTGLGTDTQYF. CDR3 sequence (DNA): TGTGCCAGCAGCAACCTTCAGACAGGGTTGGGGACAGATACGCAGTATTTT.

This clone was observed a handful of times. V gene TRBV5-1 combines with J gene TRBJ2-2, with TRBD2 as a possible D gene (6 bases). V dropped 1 base and J dropped 5 bases, with 15 bases sitting between them. This CDR3 comprises 16 residues. CDR1 is SGHRS and CDR2 is YFSETQ in the germline V gene. CDR3: CASSLLGSMDTGELFF. The CDR3 DNA reads as TGCGCCAGCAGCTTGCTCGGGAGCATGGATACCGGGGAGCTGTTTTTT. Full variable domain (remainder filled in from reference TRBV5-1 and TRBJ2-2): KAGVTQTPRYLIKTRGQQVTLSCSPISGHRSVSWYQQTPGQGLQFLFEYFSETQRNKGNFPGRFSGRQFSNSRSEMNVSTLELGDSALYLCASSLLGSMDTGELFFGEGSRLTVL.

This clone appeared once. V and J are TRBV21-1 and TRBJ2-1; the table assigns TRBD1, which was not confirmed against the DNA. TRBV21-1 is designated a pseudogene. The CDR3 has 12 residues. The CDR3 DNA follows: TGTGCCACCGGACAGGGTCGCAATGAGCAGTTCTTC. Its translation is CATGQGRNEQFF.

The rearrangement uses TRBV15 and TRBJ1-2, with unresolved D. V dropped 3 bases and J dropped 7 bases, with 12 bases sitting between them. CDR3 length: 13 amino acids. Germline CDR1 and CDR2: LNHNV and YYDKDF (reference sequence). The DNA of the CDR3 is TGTGCCACCAGCAGTGCGGGCGACGGTGGCTACACCTTC. This translates into CATSSAGDGGYTF.

The rearrangement joins TRBV11-3 to TRBJ2-1; the match to TRBD2 covers 10 bases. V trimming: 5 bases; J trimming: 6 bases; junction bases outside the gene matches: 10. The CDR3 is made up of 16 amino acids. From germline, CDR1 is SGHNT and CDR2 YENEEA. DNA for the CDR3: TGTGCCAGCAGCCCCATAGCGGGGGGCGGTACCAATGAGCAGTTCTTC. It specifies CASSPIAGGGTNEQFF.

V usage is TRBV5-6 and J usage is TRBJ1-5; 7 bases are a match to TRBD1. CDR1 is SGHDT and CDR2 is YYEEEE in the germline V gene. The CDR3 is 15 amino acids. V was pared by 2 bases and J by 7 bases, with 9 bases of the junction left unmatched. In DNA, the CDR3 is TGTGCCAGCAGCTTTCGGGACAGCGCGTCGCAGCCCCAGCATTTT. Translating it yields CASSFRDSASQPQHF.

V is TRBV9 and J is TRBJ2-7; TRBD2 matches at 7 bases. J lost 2 bases, V lost 3 bases, and 8 bases had no gene match. The V gene's germline CDR1 is SGDLS and CDR2 YYNGEE. CDR3 size: 15 residues. CDR3 DNA: TGTGCCAGCAGCGCTCGGGACTATTCTCCCTACGAGCAGTACTTC. Its translation is CASSARDYSPYEQYF.